This TCR beta chain was retrieved from a study of cytotoxic CD8 clonotypes in ibrutinib-treated CLL (dated by TCRdb to the early 2020s). For context, the study as a whole: The cohort was composed of more than ten relapsed/refractory and fewer than 16 treatment-naive patients; IGHV unmutated status was identified in 17 to 18 patients. Responses were partial in 24 patients and complete in 2; after median around 68 months follow-up, 14 stayed in remission and some twelve progressed. Response samples were taken after a median of 12 months on treatment, ranging from roughly 6 to 36 months. On average, each sample had about 260,000 productive templates and almost 95,000 productive rearrangements. Of the roughly 86 people in the trial, around 24 had longitudinal samples available. Cryopreserved peripheral blood mononuclear cells were collected at three points: before therapy, at response, and at either sustained remission or disease progression. Patients were still on ibrutinib when every remission and progressive disease sample was collected.

On a MiSeq, deep resolution sequencing aimed for a depth between 1 in 1 million and 1 in 200,000 T cells, with each clonotype covered around 10x on average. The immunoSEQ hsTCRB Kit was used to generate the TCR beta libraries. In the paper's pipeline: The data were analyzed with ImmunoSEQ Analyzer and ImmunoSEQ Data Assistant, and V, D and J gene assignments followed IMGT definitions. Clonality was computed as one minus normalized Shannon entropy of productive rearrangement frequencies, ranging from 0 to 1. Public clonotype analysis was restricted to overrepresented clonotypes comprising at least 0.05% of each patient's repertoire. Repertoires from some twelve age-matched healthy donors in immuneACCESS were used as clonality controls. TCRdb holds this immuneACCESS table with in-frame rearrangements only. Some clones are missing; in checked studies, unresolved V genes explain under half, and the rest has no known cause. For V, J and clone size, that table is used; D and trimming come from the DNA. The sample table shows 55,000 to 80,000 clones, and roughly nine tenths are seen once. Of the sample, approximately 3.1% is held by the ten largest clones.

Regarding this clone: The target of this receptor is not known. There are no base qualities to consult, and no much larger clone falls within one base. The sample holds other DNA sequences that translate to the same CDR3.

Based on the germline V gene, the CDR1 and CDR2 sequences are SGHTA and FQGNSA. The germline ends are 7 bases apart after V is trimmed by 0 bases and J by 3 bases. Inclusive of the bounding cysteine and phenylalanine, the CDR3 is 14 residues long. Only the CDR3 DNA is retained, 42 bases long and in frame from the first base. Taken with the paper, the label for time point translates to: 12 months on ibrutinib. For TCR beta library preparation, 1.5 to 2.5 micrograms of genomic DNA was extracted from cryopreserved PBMCs. Longitudinal blood samples from CLL patients on ibrutinib monotherapy were analyzed using high-throughput TCR beta sequencing. Patients were enrolled in a phase 2 open-label single-center ibrutinib monotherapy trial. Overall study results and their limits: At baseline, clonality was higher than in age-matched healthy donors and showed a strong correlation with circulating CD8+ T-cell counts. Lymph node repertoires were not examined, and the timing of sampling was not matched between patients in sustained remission and those whose disease progressed. Public clonotypes were rare and either shrank or stayed stable during treatment, and the rise in clonality at ibrutinib response reflected expansion of private clonotypes. At ibrutinib response clonality went up, during sustained remission it held steady, and at progression it dropped back toward baseline.

The receptor chain draws on TRBV7-2 and TRBJ2-3, with no reliable assignment of the D segment. Specimen: PBMCs, collected after 12 months of ibrutinib treatment. This receptor was taken from a human donor with chronic lymphocytic leukemia. The nucleotides are TGTGCCAGCAGCTTAGCTGGACGAACAGATACGCAGTATTTT. This translates into CASSLAGRTDTQYF.